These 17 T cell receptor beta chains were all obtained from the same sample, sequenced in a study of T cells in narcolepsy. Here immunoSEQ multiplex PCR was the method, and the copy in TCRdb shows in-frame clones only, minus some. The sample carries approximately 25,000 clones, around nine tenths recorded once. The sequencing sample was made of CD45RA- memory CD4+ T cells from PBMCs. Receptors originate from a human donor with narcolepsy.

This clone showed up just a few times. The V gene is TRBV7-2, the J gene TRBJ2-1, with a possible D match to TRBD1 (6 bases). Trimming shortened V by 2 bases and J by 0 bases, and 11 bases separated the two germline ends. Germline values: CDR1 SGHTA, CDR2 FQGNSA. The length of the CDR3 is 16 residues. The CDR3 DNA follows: TGTGCCAGCAGCTTAACAGGGTCTCTCTCCTACAATGAGCAGTTCTTC. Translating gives CASSLTGSLSYNEQFF.

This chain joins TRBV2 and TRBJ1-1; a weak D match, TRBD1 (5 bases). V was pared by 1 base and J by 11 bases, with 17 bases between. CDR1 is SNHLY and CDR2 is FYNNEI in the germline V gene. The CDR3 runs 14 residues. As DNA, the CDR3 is TGTGCCAGCAGTGAAGTCGTACAAAACTGGGGGGCTTTCTTT. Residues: CASSEVVQNWGAFF. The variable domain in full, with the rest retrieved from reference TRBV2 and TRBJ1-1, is EPEVTQTPSHQVTQMGQEVILRCVPISNHLYFYWYRQILGQKVEFLVSFYNNEISEKSEIFDDQFSVERPDGSNFTLKIRSTKLEDSAMYFCASSEVVQNWGAFFGQGTRLTVV.

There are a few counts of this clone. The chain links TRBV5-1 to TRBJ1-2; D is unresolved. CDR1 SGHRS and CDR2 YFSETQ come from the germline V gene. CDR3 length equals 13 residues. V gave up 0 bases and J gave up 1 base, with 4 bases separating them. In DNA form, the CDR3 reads TGCGCCAGCAGCTTGGCTATTAACTATGGCTACACCTTC. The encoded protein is CASSLAINYGYTF.

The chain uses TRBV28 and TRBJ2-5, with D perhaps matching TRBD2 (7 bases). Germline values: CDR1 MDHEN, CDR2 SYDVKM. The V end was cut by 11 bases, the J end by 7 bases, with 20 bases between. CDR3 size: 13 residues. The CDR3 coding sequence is TGTGCCCACTCCCCCGGGGGGCCTAGGACCCAGTACTTC. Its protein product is CAHSPGGPRTQYF.

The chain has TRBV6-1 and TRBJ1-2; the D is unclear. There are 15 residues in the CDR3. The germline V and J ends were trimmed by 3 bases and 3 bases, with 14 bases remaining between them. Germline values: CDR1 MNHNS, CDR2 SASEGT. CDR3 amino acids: CASSDVRRHYYGYTF. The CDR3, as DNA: TGTGCCAGCAGTGATGTCCGGCGACACTACTATGGCTACACCTTC.

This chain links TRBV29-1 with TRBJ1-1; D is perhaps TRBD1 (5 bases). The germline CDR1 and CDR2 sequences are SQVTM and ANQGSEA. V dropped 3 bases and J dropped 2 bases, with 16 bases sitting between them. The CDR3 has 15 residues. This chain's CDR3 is CSVELERGANTEAFF. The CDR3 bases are TGCAGCGTTGAGTTGGAGAGAGGGGCCAACACTGAAGCTTTCTTT. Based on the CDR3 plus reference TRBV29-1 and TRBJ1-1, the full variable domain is SAVISQKPSRDICQRGTSLTIQCQVDSQVTMMFWYRQQPGQSLTLIATANQGSEATYESGFVIDKFPISRPNLTFSTLTVSNMSPEDSSIYLCSVELERGANTEAFFGQGTRLTVV.

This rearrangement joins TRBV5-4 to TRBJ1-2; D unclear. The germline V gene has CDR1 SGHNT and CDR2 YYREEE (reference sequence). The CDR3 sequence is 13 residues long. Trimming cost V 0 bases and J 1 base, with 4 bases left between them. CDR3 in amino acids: CASSLDHNYGYTF. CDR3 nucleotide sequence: TGTGCCAGCAGCTTGGATCATAACTATGGCTACACCTTC.

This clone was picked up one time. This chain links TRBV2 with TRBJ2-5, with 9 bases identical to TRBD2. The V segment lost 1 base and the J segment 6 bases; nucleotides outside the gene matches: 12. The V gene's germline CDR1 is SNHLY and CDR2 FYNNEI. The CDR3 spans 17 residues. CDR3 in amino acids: CASSEGLRGGAGQTQYF. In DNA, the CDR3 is TGTGCCAGCAGTGAAGGACTTCGCGGGGGGGCCGGGCAGACCCAGTACTTC.

CDR3 region: CAISEGTAFSYEQYF. CDR3 DNA sequence: TGTGCCATCAGTGAGGGGACAGCCTTCTCCTACGAGCAGTACTTC. The V and J genes are TRBV10-3 and TRBJ2-7; 7 bases agree with TRBD1. The CDR3 sequence is 15 residues long. V gave up 2 bases and J gave up 0 bases; unmatched junction bases: 4. The germline V gene encodes CDR1 ENHRY and CDR2 SYGVKD.

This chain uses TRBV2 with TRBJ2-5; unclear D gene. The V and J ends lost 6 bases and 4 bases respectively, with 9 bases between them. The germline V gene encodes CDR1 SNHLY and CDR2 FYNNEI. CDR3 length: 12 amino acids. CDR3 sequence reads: CASRSVVETQYF. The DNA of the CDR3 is TGTGCCAGCAGGTCCGTCGTAGAGACCCAGTACTTC. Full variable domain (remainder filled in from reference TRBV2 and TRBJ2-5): EPEVTQTPSHQVTQMGQEVILRCVPISNHLYFYWYRQILGQKVEFLVSFYNNEISEKSEIFDDQFSVERPDGSNFTLKIRSTKLEDSAMYFCASRSVVETQYFGPGTRLLVL.

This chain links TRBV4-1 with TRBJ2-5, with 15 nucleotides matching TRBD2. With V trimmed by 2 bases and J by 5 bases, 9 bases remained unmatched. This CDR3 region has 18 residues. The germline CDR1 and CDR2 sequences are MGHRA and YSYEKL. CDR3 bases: TGCGCCAGCAGCCAAATAGGACTAGCGGGGGGGCTCGGGGAGACCCAGTACTTC. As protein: CASSQIGLAGGLGETQYF.

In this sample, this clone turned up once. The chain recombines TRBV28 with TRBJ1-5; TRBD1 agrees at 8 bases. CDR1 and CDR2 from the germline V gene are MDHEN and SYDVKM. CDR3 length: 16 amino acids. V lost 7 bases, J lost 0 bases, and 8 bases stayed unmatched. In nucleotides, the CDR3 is TGTGCCAGCAACCTAAACAGGGGGAATAGCAATCAGCCCCAGCATTTT. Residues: CASNLNRGNSNQPQHF.

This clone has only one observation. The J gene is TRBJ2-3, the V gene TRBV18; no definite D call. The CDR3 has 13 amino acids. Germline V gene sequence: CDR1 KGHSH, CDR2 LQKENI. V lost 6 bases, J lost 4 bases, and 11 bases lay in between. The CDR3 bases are TGTGCCAGCTCTCGGAGAGGTTCAGATACGCAGTATTTT. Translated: CASSRRGSDTQYF.

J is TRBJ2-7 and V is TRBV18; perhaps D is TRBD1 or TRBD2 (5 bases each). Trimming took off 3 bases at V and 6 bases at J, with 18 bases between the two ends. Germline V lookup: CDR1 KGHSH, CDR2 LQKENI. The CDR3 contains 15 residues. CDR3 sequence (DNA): TGTGCCAGCTCACCGACCTATGAGGGGCTTGGCGAGCAGTACGTC. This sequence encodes CASSPTYEGLGEQYV.

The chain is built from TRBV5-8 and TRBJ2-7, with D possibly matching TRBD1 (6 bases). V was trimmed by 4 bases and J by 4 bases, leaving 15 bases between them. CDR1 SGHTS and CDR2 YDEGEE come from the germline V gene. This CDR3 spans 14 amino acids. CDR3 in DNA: TGTGCCAGCAGCCCCGGGACATACGTTTACGAGCAGTACTTC. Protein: CASSPGTYVYEQYF. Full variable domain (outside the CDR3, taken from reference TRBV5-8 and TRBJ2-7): EAGVTQSPTHLIKTRGQQATLRCSPISGHTSVYWYQQALGLGLQFLLWYDEGEERNRGNFPPRFSGRQFPNYSSELNVNALELEDSALYLCASSPGTYVYEQYFGPGTRLTVT.

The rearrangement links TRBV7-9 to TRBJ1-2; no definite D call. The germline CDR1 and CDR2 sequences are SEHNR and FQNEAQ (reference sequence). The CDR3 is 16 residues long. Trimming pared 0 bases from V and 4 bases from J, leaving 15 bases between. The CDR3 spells CASSLAQTSDTYGYTF. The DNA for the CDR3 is TGTGCCAGCAGCTTAGCGCAGACCTCTGACACCTATGGCTACACCTTC. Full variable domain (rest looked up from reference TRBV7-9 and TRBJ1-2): DTGVSQNPRHKITKRGQNVTFRCDPISEHNRLYWYRQTLGQGPEFLTYFQNEAQLEKSRLLSDRFSAERPKGSFSTLEIQRTEQGDSAMYLCASSLAQTSDTYGYTFGSGTRLTVV.

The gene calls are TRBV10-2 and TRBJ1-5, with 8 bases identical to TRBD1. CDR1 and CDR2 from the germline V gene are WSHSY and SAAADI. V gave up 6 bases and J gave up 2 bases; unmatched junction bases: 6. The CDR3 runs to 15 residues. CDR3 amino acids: CASSRTGSGNQPQHF. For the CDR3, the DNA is TGCGCCAGCAGCAGGACAGGGTCGGGCAATCAGCCCCAGCATTTT.